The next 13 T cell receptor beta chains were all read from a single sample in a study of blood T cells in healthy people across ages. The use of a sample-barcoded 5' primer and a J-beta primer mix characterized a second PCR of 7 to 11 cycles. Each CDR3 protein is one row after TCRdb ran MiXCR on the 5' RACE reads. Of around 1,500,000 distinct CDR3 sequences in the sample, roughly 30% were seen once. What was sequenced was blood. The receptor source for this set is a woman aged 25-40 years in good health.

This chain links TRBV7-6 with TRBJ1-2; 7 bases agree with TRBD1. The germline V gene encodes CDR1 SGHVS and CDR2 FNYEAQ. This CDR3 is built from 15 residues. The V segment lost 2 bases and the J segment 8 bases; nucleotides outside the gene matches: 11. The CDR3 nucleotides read TGTGCCAGCAGCTTATCCCCAACCGCAGGGGGGGGCTACACCTTC. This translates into CASSLSPTAGGGYTF.

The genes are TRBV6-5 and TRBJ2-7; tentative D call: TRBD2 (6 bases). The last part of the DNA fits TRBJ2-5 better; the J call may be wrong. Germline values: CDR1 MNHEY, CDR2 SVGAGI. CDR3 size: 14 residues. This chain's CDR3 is CASTAGGLKETQYF. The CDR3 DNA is TGTGCCAGCACCGCAGGAGGGCTTAAAGAGACCCAGTACTTC.

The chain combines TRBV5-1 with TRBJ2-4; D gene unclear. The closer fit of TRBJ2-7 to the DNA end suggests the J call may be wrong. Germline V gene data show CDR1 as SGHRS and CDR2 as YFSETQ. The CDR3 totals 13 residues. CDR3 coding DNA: TGCGCCAGCAGTGCAGGACCCATCGGCGAGCAGTACTTC. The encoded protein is CASSAGPIGEQYF.

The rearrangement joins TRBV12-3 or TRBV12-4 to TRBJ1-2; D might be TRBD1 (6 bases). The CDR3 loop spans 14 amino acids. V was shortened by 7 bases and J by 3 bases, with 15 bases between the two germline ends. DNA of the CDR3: TGTGCCAGCACCAAGGGGGTCTCGTACTATGGCTACACCTTC. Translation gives CASTKGVSYYGYTF.

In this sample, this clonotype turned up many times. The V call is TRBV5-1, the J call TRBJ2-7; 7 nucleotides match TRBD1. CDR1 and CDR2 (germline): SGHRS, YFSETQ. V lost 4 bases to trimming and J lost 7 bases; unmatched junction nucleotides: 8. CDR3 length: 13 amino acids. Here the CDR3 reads CASSPRDSREQYF. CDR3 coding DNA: TGCGCCAGCAGCCCTCGGGACAGTCGGGAGCAGTACTTC. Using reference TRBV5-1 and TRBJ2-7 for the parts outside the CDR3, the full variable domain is KAGVTQTPRYLIKTRGQQVTLSCSPISGHRSVSWYQQTPGQGLQFLFEYFSETQRNKGNFPGRFSGRQFSNSRSEMNVSTLELGDSALYLCASSPRDSREQYFGPGTRLTVT.

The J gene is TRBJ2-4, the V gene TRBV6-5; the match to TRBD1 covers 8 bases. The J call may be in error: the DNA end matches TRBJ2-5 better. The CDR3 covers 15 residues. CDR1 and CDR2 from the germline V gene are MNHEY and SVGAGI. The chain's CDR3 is CASSGRTGSRETQYF. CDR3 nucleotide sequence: TGTGCCAGCAGTGGTAGGACAGGGTCGAGAGAGACCCAGTACTTC.

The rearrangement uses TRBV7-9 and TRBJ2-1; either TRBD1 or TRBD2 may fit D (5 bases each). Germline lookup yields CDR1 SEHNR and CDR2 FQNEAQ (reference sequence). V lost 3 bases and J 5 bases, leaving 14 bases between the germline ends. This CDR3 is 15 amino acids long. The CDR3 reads CASSFGDPFNNEQFF. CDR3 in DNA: TGTGCCAGCAGCTTCGGGGACCCATTTAACAATGAGCAGTTCTTC.

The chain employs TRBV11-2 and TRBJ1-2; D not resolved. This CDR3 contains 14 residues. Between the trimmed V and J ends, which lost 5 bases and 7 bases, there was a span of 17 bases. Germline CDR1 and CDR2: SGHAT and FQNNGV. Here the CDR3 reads CASSPGSSNGGYTF. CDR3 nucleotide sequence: TGTGCCAGCAGCCCAGGTTCTAGTAACGGTGGCTACACCTTC.

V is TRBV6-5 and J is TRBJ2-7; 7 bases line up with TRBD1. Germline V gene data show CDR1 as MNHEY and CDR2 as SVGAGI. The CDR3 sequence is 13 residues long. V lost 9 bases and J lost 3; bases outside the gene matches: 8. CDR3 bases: TGTGCCAGTCAATCGGGACAGCACTACGAGCAGTACTTC. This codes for CASQSGQHYEQYF.

This CDR3 is CAWSSSYEQYF. CDR3 nucleotides: TGTGCCTGGAGCTCCAGCTACGAGCAGTACTTC. The V gene is TRBV30, the J gene TRBJ2-7; D is unresolved. V was clipped by 3 bases and J by 3 bases, with 6 bases between them. The CDR3 is 11 residues long. Germline V gene sequence: CDR1 GTSNPN, CDR2 SVGIG (reference sequence).

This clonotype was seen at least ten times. The CDR3 nucleotides read TGCAGCGTTGAGGGACAGAACACAGATACGCAGTATTTT. It yields the protein CSVEGQNTDTQYF. The V gene is TRBV29-1, the J gene TRBJ2-3, with 7 bases aligning to TRBD1. The CDR3 consists of 13 residues. CDR1 SQVTM and CDR2 ANQGSEA come from the germline V gene. J was trimmed by 2 bases and V by 3 bases; bases with no gene match: 2.

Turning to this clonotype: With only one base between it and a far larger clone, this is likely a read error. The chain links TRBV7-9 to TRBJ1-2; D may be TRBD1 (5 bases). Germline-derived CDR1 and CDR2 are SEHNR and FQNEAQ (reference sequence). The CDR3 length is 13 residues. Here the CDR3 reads CASGLGRDYGYTF. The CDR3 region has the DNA TGTGCCAGCGGCTTGGGCAGGGACTATGGCTACACCTTC. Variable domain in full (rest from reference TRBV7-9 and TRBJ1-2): DTGVSQNPRHKITKRGQNVTFRCDPISEHNRLYWYRQTLGQGPEFLTYFQNEAQLEKSRLLSDRFSAERPKGSFSTLEIQRTEQGDSAMYLCASGLGRDYGYTFGSGTRLTVV.

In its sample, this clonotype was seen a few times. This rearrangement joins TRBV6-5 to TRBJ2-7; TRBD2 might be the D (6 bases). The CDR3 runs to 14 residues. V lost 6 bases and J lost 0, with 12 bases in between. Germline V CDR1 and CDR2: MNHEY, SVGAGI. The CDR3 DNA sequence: TGTGCCAGCAGAAGGGACTTGAACTCCTACGAGCAGTACTTC. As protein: CASRRDLNSYEQYF.